This T cell receptor (beta chain) was captured in a study of CD8 T cells in Susac syndrome. This clonotype was found once. RNA was extracted with the RNeasy kit, and a quantity of about 0.45 to 1 ug was reverse transcribed using random hexamers. Amplification of TCR beta CDR3 used immunoSEQ multiplex PCR across 54 Vbeta and 13 Jbeta. TCRdb analysed the immunoSEQ multiplex PCR reads with MiXCR anew, one entry per CDR3 protein. The sample shows approximately 210,000 distinct CDR3 sequences, around 96% of them seen only once. This receptor was identified in a human donor with multiple sclerosis. Material for sequencing was CD4+ T cells from PBMCs.

This CDR3 reads CASKGPGRETQYF. The CDR3 DNA follows: TGTGCCAGTAAAGGGCCGGGACGGGAGACCCAGTACTTC. The J gene is TRBJ2-5, the V gene TRBV19; D could derive from TRBD1 or TRBD2 (5 bases each). V was clipped by 7 bases and J by 5 bases, with 14 bases between them. Germline CDR1 is LNHDA and CDR2 is SQIVND (reference sequence). The CDR3 is made up of 13 amino acids.